Listed here are 26 T cell receptor beta chains from one sample, sequenced in a study of shared clonotypes between healthy human individuals. Assay used: immunoSEQ multiplex PCR; TCRdb lists only in-frame clones, some missing. The sample comprises fewer than 650,000 clones, over 60% of which are singletons, and under 15% rests with the top ten. The sample taken for sequencing was PBMCs. All receptors come from a woman aged 40 to 50 in good health. Some clones in this sample may be carry-over from other donors' samples.

J is TRBJ2-7 and V is TRBV4-3; tentatively, D is TRBD1 (6 bases). The CDR3 consists of 15 residues. CDR1 and CDR2 from the germline V gene are LGHNA and YSLEER. The V end lost 0 bases, the J end lost 0 bases, and 9 bases lay between the germline ends. The CDR3 DNA is TGCGCCAGCAGCCAAGAAACAGGGATCTCCTACGAGCAGTACTTC. Residues: CASSQETGISYEQYF.

The genes are TRBV5-1 and TRBJ1-4, with TRBD1 identical over 7 bases. CDR1 is SGHRS and CDR2 is YFSETQ in the germline V gene. Trimming took 4 bases from V and 5 from J; bases not matched to a gene: 5. The CDR3 length is 14 residues. The CDR3, as DNA: TGCGCCAGCAGCGAAGCGACAGGGAATGAAAAACTGTTTTTT. It yields the protein CASSEATGNEKLFF.

As to this clone: A read error is likely here: a far larger clone is one base away. This sample also contains other DNA sequences that code for the same CDR3. The rearrangement links TRBV28 to TRBJ1-2; no clear D gene. There are 14 residues in the CDR3. CDR1 MDHEN and CDR2 SYDVKM come from the germline V gene. Here the CDR3 reads CASTLTHLNYGYTF. The CDR3 DNA sequence: TGTGCCAGCACCTTGACACATCTTAACTACGGCTACACCTTC.

This clone was observed once. The V gene is TRBV19, the J gene TRBJ1-3, with D possibly TRBD1 on 6 matching bases. The V gene's germline CDR1 is LNHDA and CDR2 SQIVND (reference sequence). This CDR3 region has 14 residues. V gave up 9 bases and J gave up 1 base, with 13 bases separating them. In DNA form, the CDR3 reads TGTGCCAGCGGATCAGGACAGTCTGGAAACACCATATATTTT. As protein: CASGSGQSGNTIYF.

The V gene is TRBV21-1, the J gene TRBJ1-2; TRBD1 was called by the table and not checked on the DNA. TRBV21-1 is a pseudogene locus. The CDR3 is 15 residues long. The CDR3 DNA is TGTGCCAGCAAACTTAACTTACAGGGTCCTGCGGGCTACACCTTC. Encoded protein: CASKLNLQGPAGYTF.

This clone was observed a few times. Other DNA sequences from this sample encode an identical CDR3 as well. The chain joins TRBV5-6 to TRBJ2-6; no reliable D call. CDR1 and CDR2 from the germline V gene are SGHDT and YYEEEE. V was trimmed by 0 bases and J by 1 base, leaving 5 bases between them. This CDR3 contains 15 residues. CDR3 sequence reads: CASSLGRSGANVLTF. The CDR3 DNA sequence: TGTGCCAGCAGCTTGGGACGGTCTGGGGCCAACGTCCTGACTTTC. The whole variable domain, filled in from reference TRBV5-6 and TRBJ2-6, reads DAGVTQSPTHLIKTRGQQVTLRCSPKSGHDTVSWYQQALGQGPQFIFQYYEEEERQRGNFPDRFSGHQFPNYSSELNVNALLLGDSALYLCASSLGRSGANVLTFGAGSRLTVL.

The chain recombines TRBV18 with TRBJ1-2; TRBD1 might be the D (5 bases). Trimming removed 2 bases from V and 8 bases from J, with 12 bases in between. The CDR3 loop spans 13 amino acids. Germline V gives CDR1 KGHSH, CDR2 LQKENI. This CDR3 is CASSPGAPGGYTF. In DNA, the CDR3 is TGTGCCAGCTCACCAGGGGCCCCGGGAGGCTACACCTTC.

The chain links TRBV5-1 to TRBJ2-7; TRBD1 matches 8 bases. The germline V gene encodes CDR1 SGHRS and CDR2 YFSETQ. The trim removed 5 bases at V and 0 bases at J, leaving 4 bases unmatched. This CDR3 is 14 amino acids long. The CDR3 DNA reads TGCGCCAGCAGATCGGGACAGGACTCCTACGAGCAGTACTTC. Encoded protein: CASRSGQDSYEQYF.

This clone was counted at least ten times. The chain uses TRBV28 and TRBJ1-1, with D uncertain. The CDR3 covers 15 residues. CDR1 and CDR2 (germline): MDHEN, SYDVKM. The V end lost 0 bases, the J end lost 0 bases, and 8 bases lay between the germline ends. The CDR3 loop reads CASSLWSRMNTEAFF. The CDR3 DNA sequence: TGTGCCAGCAGTTTATGGTCCAGAATGAACACTGAAGCTTTCTTT.

The J gene is TRBJ2-3, the V gene TRBV9, with a tentative D call TRBD2 (6 bases). Looked up from germline, CDR1 is SGDLS and CDR2 is YYNGEE. CDR3 length equals 15 residues. V lost 3 bases and J lost 1, with 12 bases in between. As DNA, the CDR3 is TGTGCCAGCAGCGAGGAGGGAGCGGGCACAGATACGCAGTATTTT. Amino acids: CASSEEGAGTDTQYF.

The chain recombines TRBV19 with TRBJ1-2; D perhaps matches TRBD1 (5 bases). CDR3 length: 12 residues. Trimming took 5 bases from V and 7 from J, leaving 11 bases between them. Germline CDR1 and CDR2: LNHDA and SQIVND (reference sequence). The CDR3 coding sequence is TGTGCCAGTAGTCCGCCGGGGGGTGGCTACACCTTC. Amino acid sequence: CASSPPGGGYTF.

The chain has TRBV5-1 and TRBJ2-3; D is undetermined. The CDR3 consists of 13 residues. V was pared by 0 bases and J by 8 bases, with 10 bases between. The germline V gene has CDR1 SGHRS and CDR2 YFSETQ. The CDR3 DNA is TGCGCCAGCAGCTTGGCGGGCTCCAGTACGCAGTATTTT. As protein: CASSLAGSSTQYF.

The chain carries TRBV7-6 and TRBJ2-6; D remains unclear. This CDR3 is 16 amino acids long. V lost 1 base and J 2 bases, leaving 9 bases between the germline ends. Germline assignment: CDR1 SGHVS and CDR2 FNYEAQ. The CDR3 DNA reads as TGTGCCAGCAGCTTAGTCCCAAGGGCTGGGGCCAACGTCCTGACTTTC. This sequence encodes CASSLVPRAGANVLTF.

The gene calls are TRBV30 and TRBJ2-7; perhaps TRBD1 as D (5 bases). Germline values: CDR1 GTSNPN, CDR2 SVGIG (reference sequence). Trimming took 1 base from V and 4 from J, leaving 11 bases between them. This CDR3 spans 13 amino acids. The CDR3 sequence: CAWSAQTVYEQYF. The CDR3 nucleotides are TGTGCCTGGAGTGCACAGACAGTGTACGAGCAGTACTTC. The full variable domain, rest sourced from reference TRBV30 and TRBJ2-7, is SQTIHQWPATLVQPVGSPLSLECTVEGTSNPNLYWYRQAAGRGLQLLFYSVGIGQISSEVPQNLSASRPQDRQFILSSKKLLLSDSGFYLCAWSAQTVYEQYFGPGTRLTVT.

This clone occurred many times. The sample has other DNA sequences that encode this CDR3 too. The chain links TRBV7-8 to TRBJ1-2; TRBD1 agrees at 7 bases. Germline V gives CDR1 SGHVS, CDR2 FQNEAQ. CDR3 length equals 14 residues. The trim removed 5 bases at V and 2 bases at J, leaving 5 bases unmatched. The CDR3 DNA reads as TGTGCCAGCAGCCTCCGACAGGGAAACTATGGCTACACCTTC. It yields the protein CASSLRQGNYGYTF.

This clone was counted between two and nine times. The gene calls are TRBV13 and TRBJ1-4; 7 nucleotides agree with TRBD1. V lost 0 bases and J lost 6; bases outside the gene matches: 1. This CDR3 contains 14 residues. Germline CDR1 is PRHDT and CDR2 is FYEKMQ (reference sequence). CDR3 DNA: TGTGCCAGCAGCTTAGGAGGGGGCTATGAAAAACTGTTTTTT. Its protein product is CASSLGGGYEKLFF.

J is TRBJ2-1 and V is TRBV7-9; 12 nucleotides align to TRBD2. The CDR3 consists of 16 residues. Germline V CDR1 and CDR2: SEHNR, FQNEAQ (reference sequence). The trim removed 5 bases at V and 4 bases at J, leaving 6 bases unmatched. The CDR3 spells CASSPMGLAGYNEQFF. The CDR3 DNA reads as TGTGCCAGCAGCCCTATGGGACTAGCGGGTTACAATGAGCAGTTCTTC.

The CDR3 protein is CASSSISGIANYGYTF. CDR3 in DNA: TGTGCCAGCAGCAGTATCTCAGGTATAGCTAACTATGGCTACACCTTC. The chain employs TRBV7-9 and TRBJ1-2, with D unresolved. Between the trimmed V and J ends, which lost 5 bases and 0 bases, there was a span of 16 bases. Germline CDR1 SEHNR, CDR2 FQNEAQ (reference sequence). This CDR3 is 16 amino acids long.

V and J are TRBV28 and TRBJ2-4, with TRBD1 matching 8 bases. This CDR3 spans 16 amino acids. Germline CDR1 MDHEN, CDR2 SYDVKM. V was clipped by 6 bases and J by 1 base; unmatched bases: 8. The CDR3 sequence is CASSLLDRGAKNIQYF. The CDR3 bases are TGTGCCAGCAGCCTACTCGACAGGGGTGCCAAAAACATTCAGTACTTC.

The chain couples TRBV5-1 to TRBJ1-1; D not certain. This CDR3 is built from 14 residues. Trimming pared 4 bases from V and 3 bases from J, leaving 13 bases between. Per germline, CDR1 SGHRS and CDR2 YFSETQ. The CDR3 DNA is TGCGCCAGCAGCACAGACCCCGAGTACACTGAAGCTTTCTTT. The encoded protein is CASSTDPEYTEAFF.

The rearrangement joins TRBV28 to TRBJ2-3; TRBD2 is a possible D gene (6 bases). V gave up 6 bases and J gave up 0 bases, with 22 bases separating them. Germline V gene lookup returns CDR1 MDHEN and CDR2 SYDVKM. The CDR3 extends over 18 amino acids. CDR3 amino acids: CASSALRGPSGSTDTQYF. The CDR3, as DNA: TGTGCCAGCAGCGCTTTGAGGGGCCCGAGCGGGAGCACAGATACGCAGTATTTT.

The chain employs TRBV29-1 and TRBJ2-1, with 8 bases that match TRBD1. The CDR3 sequence is 14 residues long. Germline V gene data show CDR1 as SQVTM and CDR2 as ANQGSEA. V shed 4 bases and J 4 bases; nucleotides not matched to a gene: 6. The CDR3 here is CSVGDRGAYNEQFF. The CDR3 bases are TGCAGCGTTGGTGACAGGGGAGCATACAATGAGCAGTTCTTC.

The chain has TRBV9 and TRBJ2-7; 13 bases fit TRBD2. The CDR3 runs to 16 residues. In germline, CDR1 is SGDLS, CDR2 YYNGEE. After removal of 3 bases from V and 2 bases from J, the junction contained 5 bases not matched to a gene. The DNA of the CDR3 is TGTGCCAGCAGCGCGGAGGGACTAGCGGGAACCTACGAGCAGTACTTC. Amino acid sequence: CASSAEGLAGTYEQYF.

This clone was recorded many times. The chain recombines TRBV6-1 with TRBJ1-5; D perhaps matches TRBD1 (5 bases). V lost 8 bases and J lost 4, with 15 bases in between. The V gene's germline CDR1 is MNHNS and CDR2 SASEGT. This CDR3 is built from 14 residues. The CDR3 DNA follows: TGTGCCAGCTCTGTGGGAGGGGAGAATCAGCCCCAGCATTTT. Translated, it gives CASSVGGENQPQHF.

The chain employs TRBV19 and TRBJ2-6, with D unresolved. V lost 6 bases and J 0 bases, leaving 9 bases between the germline ends. This CDR3 has 15 amino acids. Germline CDR1 LNHDA, CDR2 SQIVND (reference sequence). As DNA, the CDR3 is TGTGCCAGTAGCCGAGATTACTCTGGGGCCAACGTCCTGACTTTC. It translates to CASSRDYSGANVLTF.

The sample holds a few counts of this clone. This chain connects TRBV28 to TRBJ1-5; D is unresolved. Germline values: CDR1 MDHEN, CDR2 SYDVKM. This CDR3 contains 15 residues. The V gene lost 5 bases and the J gene lost 6 bases, with 17 bases spanning the gap. Here the CDR3 DNA reads TGTGCCAGCAGTCCTCACATGGAAGGGAGTCAGCCCCAGCATTTT. The encoded protein is CASSPHMEGSQPQHF.